This T cell receptor (beta chain) was sequenced in a study of vaccination and CD4 T cells after COVID-19. About the research overall: The study collected post-vaccine samples a median approximately 70 days after dose two, with a range of 14 to 241.

Notes on this clonotype: Its antigen is not known.

Treatment meaning: approximately nine-day PBMC culture with coronavirus spike peptide pools or control peptides (ViraFEST assay). Sequencing of the DNA from cultured CD4+ T cells was carried out with the Oncomine TCR Beta short-read assay. TCRdb itself ran the PCR reads through MiXCR, one entry per CDR3 protein. The data contain about 14,000 distinct CDR3 sequences, around 58% of them singletons. Trimming shortened V by 6 bases and J by 12 bases, and 12 bases separated the two germline ends. The length of the CDR3 is 11 residues. Germline values: CDR1 SNHLY, CDR2 FYNNEI. V usage is TRBV2 and J usage is TRBJ1-5, with D possibly matching TRBD1 (5 bases). The sequence was obtained from a human donor who had recovered from COVID-19. Material: CD4+ T cells from blood, cultured in vitro. This CDR3 is CASRGLRGQHF. The CDR3 region has the DNA TGTGCCAGCAGGGGACTCCGGGGCCAGCATTTT.